The 27 T cell receptor beta chains listed next were all sequenced from one sample in a study of blood T cell repertoires in COVID-19 (dated by TCRdb to the early 2020s). Library prep was done by the immunoSEQ multiplex PCR assay. The table was pulled from immuneACCESS by TCRdb, which kept in-frame rearrangements only. Such tables lose some clones; where checked, under half of the loss comes from unresolved V genes, and the rest has no known cause. This sample gives about 83,000 clones in total; roughly 90% of them show up just once. The ten largest clones take up roughly 15% of the sample. The sequencing input was peripheral blood. The receptors were gathered from an elderly woman with active or convalescent COVID-19.

The chain couples TRBV10-3 to TRBJ2-3; TRBD2 agrees at 8 bases. V shed 3 bases, J shed 2 bases, and the junction held 10 bases outside the gene matches. The germline V gene encodes CDR1 ENHRY and CDR2 SYGVKD. The CDR3 contains 17 residues. The CDR3 reads CAISDLDSGALTDTQYF. CDR3 coding DNA: TGTGCCATCAGTGATTTGGATAGCGGGGCCCTCACAGATACGCAGTATTTT.

The CDR3 loop is CASSLSGPHQPQHF. The CDR3 bases are TGCGCCAGCAGCTTGTCAGGTCCACATCAGCCCCAGCATTTT. The chain links TRBV5-1 to TRBJ1-5, with unresolved D. This CDR3 has 14 amino acids. The V gene lost 1 base and the J gene lost 5 bases, with 10 bases spanning the gap. Germline CDR1 and CDR2: SGHRS and YFSETQ.

V is TRBV23-1 and J is TRBJ2-5; maybe TRBD2 (6 bases). TRBV23-1 is designated an ORF whose function remains uncertain. There are 12 residues in the CDR3. V was shortened by 8 bases and J by 5 bases, with 12 bases between the two germline ends. CDR3 coding DNA: TGCGCCAGCCCGGGGGTCCGGGAGACCCAGTACTTC. Translated, it gives CASPGVRETQYF.

The CDR3 spells CASSLTGTSGARTGELFF. DNA of the CDR3: TGTGCCAGCAGCTTAACGGGGACTAGCGGGGCAAGGACCGGGGAGCTGTTTTTT. J is TRBJ2-2 and V is TRBV7-3, with 13 bases lining up with TRBD2. From germline, CDR1 is SGHTA and CDR2 FQGTGA. The CDR3 loop spans 18 amino acids. With V trimmed by 0 bases and J by 5 bases, 6 bases remained unmatched.

The table lists this clone with a count of one. This chain joins TRBV28 and TRBJ2-7; 10 nucleotides line up with TRBD1. Germline V gene lookup returns CDR1 MDHEN and CDR2 SYDVKM. V lost 5 bases and J lost 3; bases outside the gene matches: 7. This CDR3 is built from 15 residues. CDR3 sequence: CASSPSGTGVYEQYF. The CDR3 nucleotides are TGTGCCAGCAGTCCCTCCGGGACAGGGGTCTACGAGCAGTACTTC.

The table lists this clone with a count of one. The chain recombines TRBV4-2 with TRBJ2-7; D uncertain. The germline V gene has CDR1 LGHNA and CDR2 YNFKEQ. Deletions cut 1 base from V and 3 bases from J, with 7 bases between. The CDR3 runs to 13 residues. The CDR3 region is CASSQAQVYEQYF. The CDR3 DNA follows: TGTGCCAGCAGCCAAGCCCAGGTCTACGAGCAGTACTTC.

The CDR3 bases are TGTGCCAGCAACTCCGCTTCCTCTGGAAACACCATATATTTT. This gives the protein CASNSASSGNTIYF. The genes are TRBV5-5 and TRBJ1-3; D unresolved. CDR1 and CDR2 (germline): SGHKS, YYEKEE (reference sequence). V was pared by 6 bases and J by 0 bases, with 10 bases between. The CDR3 contains 14 residues.

As for this clone: A junction end diverges from the germline sequence, so it may reflect a read error. The rearrangement links TRBV9 to TRBJ1-2, with D maybe TRBD1 (5 bases). This CDR3 is 14 amino acids long. Germline assignment: CDR1 SGDLS and CDR2 YYNGEE. The DNA for the CDR3 is TGTGCCAGCAGCGAGAAGGGGACTGAGGGCCGCCGACACTTC. Translated, it gives CASSEKGTEGRRHF.

The V gene is TRBV11-2, the J gene TRBJ2-1; TRBD1 matches 8 bases. V lost 5 bases, J lost 1 base, and 7 bases stayed unmatched. CDR3 size: 16 residues. CDR1 is SGHAT, CDR2 FQNNGV, per germline. The CDR3 DNA sequence: TGTGCCAGCAGCGTTCGACAGGGGTTTTCCTACAATGAGCAGTTCTTC. This gives the protein CASSVRQGFSYNEQFF.

This rearrangement joins TRBV7-2 to TRBJ1-1, with 7 bases that match TRBD1. Losses at the gene ends were 6 bases for V and 6 bases for J; bases not matched to a gene: 16. From germline, CDR1 is SGHTA and CDR2 FQGNSA. This CDR3 spans 16 amino acids. The CDR3 is CASSLGLRGGPSEAFF. The CDR3 DNA reads TGTGCCAGCAGTTTGGGCCTCCGAGGGGGCCCATCTGAAGCTTTCTTT.

The chain employs TRBV5-1 and TRBJ1-2; D is perhaps TRBD1 (5 bases). The germline V and J ends were trimmed by 0 bases and 5 bases, with 5 bases remaining between them. This CDR3 is built from 12 residues. Germline loops: CDR1 SGHRS, CDR2 YFSETQ. CDR3 nucleotide sequence: TGCGCCAGCAGCTTGGAGGGGTATGGCTACACCTTC. It translates to CASSLEGYGYTF.

The chain has TRBV2 and TRBJ2-7; TRBD1 agrees at 7 bases. CDR1 is SNHLY and CDR2 is FYNNEI in the germline V gene. J was trimmed by 2 bases and V by 6 bases; bases with no gene match: 1. The CDR3 covers 12 residues. The CDR3 region is CASRGTAYEQYF. CDR3 nucleotide sequence: TGTGCCAGCAGAGGGACAGCCTACGAGCAGTACTTC.

The genes are TRBV3-1 (or the pseudogene TRBV3-2) and TRBJ1-1, with a weak D call TRBD1 (6 bases). V lost 4 bases and J lost 0, with 12 bases in between. The V gene's germline CDR1 is LGHDT and CDR2 YNNKEL (reference sequence). CDR3 length equals 15 residues. Here the CDR3 DNA reads TGTGCCAGCAGCCCGCGGACAGTAATGAACACTGAAGCTTTCTTT. It is translated as CASSPRTVMNTEAFF.

The V and J genes are TRBV4-1 and TRBJ2-1; tentatively, D is TRBD2 (5 bases). The length of the CDR3 is 15 residues. Germline V CDR1 and CDR2: MGHRA, YSYEKL. Trimming removed 4 bases from V and 4 bases from J, with 14 bases in between. CDR3 sequence reads: CASSPGLPWYNEQFF. CDR3 bases: TGCGCCAGCAGCCCTGGACTTCCGTGGTACAATGAGCAGTTCTTC.

The chain recombines TRBV7-2 with TRBJ1-2, with D tentatively TRBD1 (5 bases). Germline CDR1 reads SGHTA; CDR2 reads FQGNSA. V dropped 1 base and J dropped 5 bases, with 11 bases sitting between them. The CDR3 runs 14 residues. The CDR3 coding sequence is TGTGCCAGCAGCTTAGGGGCAGGGCTTTATGGCTACACCTTC. Translation gives CASSLGAGLYGYTF.

The chain links TRBV27 to TRBJ2-5; 15 bases are a match to TRBD2. With V trimmed by 4 bases and J by 4 bases, 4 bases remained unmatched. Germline V gives CDR1 MNHEY, CDR2 SMNVEV (reference sequence). The CDR3 has 16 amino acids. The CDR3 region is CASSSRTSGGGETQYF. In DNA form, the CDR3 reads TGTGCCAGCAGTTCCCGGACTAGCGGGGGGGGAGAGACCCAGTACTTC.

The V and J genes are TRBV7-2 and TRBJ1-2; 7 nucleotides line up with TRBD1. CDR3 length: 14 amino acids. Germline-derived CDR1 and CDR2 are SGHTA and FQGNSA. Trimming cost V 2 bases and J 4 bases; bases outside gene matches: 4. CDR3 region: CASSLIQGSYGYTF. In DNA, the CDR3 is TGTGCCAGCAGCTTAATACAGGGGAGCTATGGCTACACCTTC.

Turning to this clone: Relative to the germline gene, one junction end is altered; a read error may explain this. J is TRBJ2-4 and V is TRBV28; the match to TRBD2 covers 13 bases. The CDR3 spans 13 residues. CDR1 and CDR2 (germline): MDHEN, SYDVKM. The CDR3 bases are TGTGCCAGCAGTTTACAGACTAGCGGGGGGACCTCCTTC. Protein product: CASSLQTSGGTSF.

The J gene is TRBJ2-2, the V gene TRBV15; no reliable D call. The CDR3 extends over 13 amino acids. Germline assignment: CDR1 LNHNV and CDR2 YYDKDF (reference sequence). V was cut by 3 bases and J by 5 bases, with 7 bases left in between. The CDR3 is CATSRYTTGELFF. CDR3 nucleotides: TGTGCCACCAGCAGGTACACGACCGGGGAGCTGTTTTTT.

The chain recombines TRBV6-5 with TRBJ2-7; TRBD2 matches 11 bases. The CDR3 covers 15 residues. V shed 7 bases, J shed 8 bases, and the junction held 13 bases outside the gene matches. Germline V gives CDR1 MNHEY, CDR2 SVGAGI. Written as DNA, the CDR3 is TGTGCCAGCACCCTCACTAGCGGGGGTTCGAACAAGCAGTACTTC. Its protein is CASTLTSGGSNKQYF.

The chain is built from TRBV6-5 and TRBJ1-4; TRBD1 aligns across 7 bases. The CDR3 loop spans 15 amino acids. The J segment lost 0 bases and the V segment lost 6 bases, leaving 4 bases of the junction unmatched. Germline V gives CDR1 MNHEY, CDR2 SVGAGI. CDR3 amino acids: CASRTDRATNEKLFF. The CDR3 nucleotides are TGTGCCAGCAGAACAGACAGGGCAACTAATGAAAAACTGTTTTTT.

In this sample, this clone turned up once. The chain employs TRBV19 and TRBJ2-3, with 8 positions matching TRBD2. This CDR3 is 16 amino acids long. Germline assignment: CDR1 LNHDA and CDR2 SQIVND (reference sequence). J was trimmed by 0 bases and V by 3 bases; bases with no gene match: 5. The CDR3 loop reads CASSISGGASTDTQYF. The CDR3 DNA follows: TGTGCCAGTAGTATCAGCGGGGGAGCTAGCACAGATACGCAGTATTTT.

This rearrangement joins TRBV28 to TRBJ1-1; D remains unclear. The length of the CDR3 is 14 residues. The V end lost 6 bases, the J end lost 5 bases, and 16 bases lay between the germline ends. The germline V gene has CDR1 MDHEN and CDR2 SYDVKM. The CDR3 nucleotides read TGTGCCAGCAGGCCGCAGGACGGGGAAACTGAAGCTTTCTTT. This translates into CASRPQDGETEAFF.

The table lists this clone with a count of one. The rearrangement uses TRBV6-5 and TRBJ2-7; 8 positions match TRBD2. The CDR3 covers 16 residues. The junction had 8 bases not matched to a gene; V was cut back by 4 bases and J by 0 bases. CDR1 and CDR2 (germline): MNHEY, SVGAGI. CDR3 nucleotide sequence: TGTGCCAGCAGTTCTCTTAGCGGGGAGCACTCCTACGAGCAGTACTTC. Its protein product is CASSSLSGEHSYEQYF.

CDR3 protein: CAIKVRGAGGYTF. The CDR3 DNA reads TGTGCCATCAAGGTCAGGGGAGCTGGTGGCTACACCTTC. The chain uses TRBV10-3 and TRBJ1-2, with D maybe TRBD1 (6 bases). Germline CDR1 ENHRY, CDR2 SYGVKD. The V end lost 7 bases, the J end lost 7 bases, and 16 bases lay between the germline ends. The CDR3 has 13 residues.

The chain recombines TRBV28 with TRBJ2-5; D remains unclear. Germline lookup yields CDR1 MDHEN and CDR2 SYDVKM. This CDR3 has 12 residues. V lost 6 bases to trimming and J lost 1 base, with 6 bases between them. The CDR3 DNA sequence: TGTGCCAGCAGGCGCCCCCAAGAGACCCAGTACTTC. Amino acids: CASRRPQETQYF.

The chain employs TRBV11-1 and TRBJ1-3; TRBD1 is a possible D gene (5 bases). The germline V gene encodes CDR1 SGHAT and CDR2 FQDESV (reference sequence). The germline V and J ends were trimmed by 5 bases and 2 bases, with 13 bases remaining between them. This CDR3 has 15 amino acids. Here the CDR3 reads CASSPSRVTGNTIYF. The CDR3 bases are TGTGCCAGCAGCCCAAGCAGGGTGACTGGAAACACCATATATTTT.